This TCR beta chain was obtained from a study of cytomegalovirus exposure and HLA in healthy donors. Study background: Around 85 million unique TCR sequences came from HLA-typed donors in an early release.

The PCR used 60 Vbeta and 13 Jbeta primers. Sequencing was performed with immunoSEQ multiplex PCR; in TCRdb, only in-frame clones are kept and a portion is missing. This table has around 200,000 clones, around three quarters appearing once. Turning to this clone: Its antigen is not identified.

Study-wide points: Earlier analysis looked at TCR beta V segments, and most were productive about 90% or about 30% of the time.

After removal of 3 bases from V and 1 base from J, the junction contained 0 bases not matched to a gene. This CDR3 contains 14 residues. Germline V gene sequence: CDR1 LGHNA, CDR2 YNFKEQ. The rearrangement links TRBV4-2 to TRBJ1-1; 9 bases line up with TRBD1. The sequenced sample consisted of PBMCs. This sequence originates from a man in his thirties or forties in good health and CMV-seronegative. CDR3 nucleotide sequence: TGTGCCAGCAGCCAGGGACAGGGGAACACTGAAGCTTTCTTT. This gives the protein CASSQGQGNTEAFF.